The clone carrying this T cell receptor (beta chain) was seen only a few times. Its antigen is not identified. cDNA libraries for TCR beta contained unique molecular identifiers. About 500,000 cDNA molecules came from approximately 1 to 10 million T cells. TCRdb ran MiXCR on the PCR reads and lists one entry per CDR3 protein. This table has roughly 800,000 distinct CDR3 sequences, about 43% appearing once. The data were taken from a study of post-analysis software for immune sequencing data. Study as a whole: Recorded subtypes: relapsing-remitting, secondary progressive, progressive-relapsing; some patients unannotated. Study-wide results and caveats: The study found significantly lower normalized Chao1 diversity in multiple sclerosis patients than in controls. F-measure co-clustering was strong for batch-matched samples.

Sequenced input: blood. This TCR derives from a girl aged 10 to 17 with multiple sclerosis.

The CDR3 here is CSVVPSANEQFF. The CDR3 coding sequence is TGCAGCGTTGTTCCGAGTGCTAATGAGCAGTTCTTC. The chain carries TRBV29-1 and TRBJ2-1; D unresolved. This CDR3 has 12 residues. Trimming removed 4 bases from V and 7 bases from J, with 11 bases in between. The V gene's germline CDR1 is SQVTM and CDR2 ANQGSEA.